The clone carrying this TCR beta chain was observed a single time. Residents of 20 to 25 US areas, aged roughly 18 to 95 years, made up the participants. Authors' processing steps: Reference gene primer amplification yielded estimated nucleated cell counts. The assay was immunoSEQ multiplex PCR, and TCRdb's table has in-frame clones only and misses some. D and trimming were read from the DNA, whereas the V and J calls and clone size are those reported in that table. Of roughly 300,000 clones in the sample, 80% to 90% were seen once. This sample was taken from a study of blood T cell repertoires in COVID-19. Study as a whole: The United States, Italy and Spain supplied acute and convalescent COVID-19 samples. In each case, the material was cDNA or gDNA derived from T cells, B-cell-depleted T cells, or PBMCs.

CDR1 and CDR2 (germline): SGHVS, FQNEAQ. Trimming removed 10 bases at V and 8 bases at J, with 23 bases between. The CDR3 totals 15 residues. The specimen was PBMCs or T cells enriched from blood (not recorded which). The chain combines TRBV7-8 with TRBJ1-4, with D unclear. The origin of this receptor is a man aged 25-40 years who had recovered from COVID-19. The CDR3 nucleotides are TGTGCCATCTTACAACAGACGGATGGAGGGGAAAAACTGTTTTTT. Protein sequence: CAILQQTDGGEKLFF. Full variable domain (missing parts from reference TRBV7-8 and TRBJ1-4): GAGVSQSPRYKVAKRGQDVALRCDPISGHVSLFWYQQALGQGPEFLTYFQNEAQLDKSGLPSDRFFAERPEGSVSTLKIQRTQQEDSAVYLCAILQQTDGGEKLFFGSGTQLSVL.